Sequencing of this TCR beta chain was carried out in a study of OX40 agonist ivuxolimab in advanced cancers. The repertoire was sequenced with immunoSEQ multiplex PCR; TCRdb's copy has only in-frame clones and lacks some. The sample yields about 83,000 clones, roughly nine tenths seen once. Germline V lookup: CDR1 MDHEN, CDR2 SYDVKM. This CDR3 is 13 amino acids long. V was shortened by 2 bases and J by 7 bases, with 9 bases between the two germline ends. This sample comprised CD4+ or CD8+ T cells sorted from blood, obtained in a trial of the OX40 agonist ivuxolimab. This receptor was identified in an adult with an advanced solid tumor such as melanoma, head and neck, liver or kidney cancer. This sequence joins TRBV28 and TRBJ1-5; perhaps TRBD1 as D (5 bases). The CDR3 region has the DNA TGTGCCAGCAGTTTAGGATGGGACCAGCCCCAGCATTTT. Protein: CASSLGWDQPQHF.